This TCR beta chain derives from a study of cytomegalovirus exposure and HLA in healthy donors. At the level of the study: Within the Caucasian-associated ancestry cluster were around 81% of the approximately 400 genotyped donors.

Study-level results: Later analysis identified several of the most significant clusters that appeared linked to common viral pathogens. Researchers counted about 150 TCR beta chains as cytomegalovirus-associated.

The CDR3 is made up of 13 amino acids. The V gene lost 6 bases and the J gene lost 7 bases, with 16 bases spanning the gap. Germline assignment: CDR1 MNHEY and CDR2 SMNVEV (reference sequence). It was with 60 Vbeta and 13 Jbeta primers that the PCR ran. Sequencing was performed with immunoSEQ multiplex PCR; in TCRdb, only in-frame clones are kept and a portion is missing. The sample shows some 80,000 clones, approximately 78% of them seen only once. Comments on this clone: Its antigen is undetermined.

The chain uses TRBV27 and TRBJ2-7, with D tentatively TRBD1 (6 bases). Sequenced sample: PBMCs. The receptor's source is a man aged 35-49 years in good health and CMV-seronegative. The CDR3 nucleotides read TGTGCCAGCAGGCTAGCAGGGGTGAGGGAGCAGTACTTC. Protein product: CASRLAGVREQYF.